This T cell receptor (beta chain) was found in a study of blood T cell repertoires in COVID-19. Study summary: Sites in the United States, Italy and Spain provided acute and convalescent COVID-19 samples.

The V gene lost 0 bases and the J gene lost 3 bases, with 9 bases spanning the gap. The CDR3 has 15 amino acids. Germline V gene sequence: CDR1 KGHSH, CDR2 LQKENI. The data were produced by immunoSEQ multiplex PCR, yet TCRdb's version contains in-frame clones alone and is incomplete. Of some 460,000 clones listed, about 89% are singletons. J is TRBJ2-1 and V is TRBV18; D is undetermined. This TCR was sampled from a woman aged 25-40 years with acute or convalescent COVID-19. The sequenced material came from peripheral blood. The CDR3 here is CASSPPSRSYNEQFF. CDR3 DNA: TGTGCCAGCTCACCACCGTCTAGAAGCTACAATGAGCAGTTCTTC.